This T cell receptor (beta chain) stems from a study of OX40 agonist ivuxolimab in advanced cancers. Overall study: Patients were treated with ivuxolimab, an agonistic anti-OX40 (CD134) antibody.

V shed 7 bases and J shed 2 bases, with 16 bases lying between them. The germline gives CDR1 SGHDT, CDR2 YYEEEE. There are 15 residues in the CDR3. Only in-frame clones appear in the TCRdb table, and some are missing; sequencing was by immunoSEQ multiplex PCR. Seen here are under 75,000 clones, roughly 84% observed once, and the top ten hold around 0.78%. General observations from the study: More expanded clones were found, on average, in CD8+ than in CD4+ T cells.

Autoimmune disease history or systemic immunosuppression was exclusionary. Points on this clone: The antigen is unknown.

The gene calls are TRBV5-6 and TRBJ2-1, with D possibly being TRBD1 (6 bases). The receptor comes from an adult with an advanced solid tumor such as melanoma, head and neck, liver or kidney cancer. This specimen was CD4+ or CD8+ T cells sorted from blood, taken in a trial of the OX40 agonist ivuxolimab. The CDR3 reads CASARTVRAYNEQFF. The DNA of the CDR3 is TGTGCCAGCGCAAGGACAGTTCGTGCCTACAATGAGCAGTTCTTC. Looking up the rest from reference TRBV5-6 and TRBJ2-1 gives the full variable domain: DAGVTQSPTHLIKTRGQQVTLRCSPKSGHDTVSWYQQALGQGPQFIFQYYEEEERQRGNFPDRFSGHQFPNYSSELNVNALLLGDSALYLCASARTVRAYNEQFFGPGTRLTVL.